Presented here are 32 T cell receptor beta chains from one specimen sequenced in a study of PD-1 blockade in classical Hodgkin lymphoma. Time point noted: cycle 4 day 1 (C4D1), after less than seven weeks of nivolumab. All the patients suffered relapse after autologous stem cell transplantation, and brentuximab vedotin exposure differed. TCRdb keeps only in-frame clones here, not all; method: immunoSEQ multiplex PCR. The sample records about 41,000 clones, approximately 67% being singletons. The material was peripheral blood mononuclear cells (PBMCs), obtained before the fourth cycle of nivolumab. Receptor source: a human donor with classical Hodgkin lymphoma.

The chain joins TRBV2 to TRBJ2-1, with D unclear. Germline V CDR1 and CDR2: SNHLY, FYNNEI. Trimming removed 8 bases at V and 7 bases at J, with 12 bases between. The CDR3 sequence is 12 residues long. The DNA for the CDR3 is TGTGCCAGCTTAGTGGTAGGGAATGAGCAGTTCTTC. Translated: CASLVVGNEQFF.

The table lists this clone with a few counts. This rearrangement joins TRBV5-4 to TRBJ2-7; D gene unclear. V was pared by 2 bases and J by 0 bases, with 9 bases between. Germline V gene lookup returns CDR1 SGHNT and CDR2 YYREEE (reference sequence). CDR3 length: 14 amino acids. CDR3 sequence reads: CASSFRGSSYEQYF. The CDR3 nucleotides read TGTGCCAGCAGCTTTAGAGGAAGCTCCTACGAGCAGTACTTC.

CDR3 nucleotide sequence: TGTGCCAGCAGCTATACCACAGGGAGCGATGAGCAGTTCTTC. It yields the protein CASSYTTGSDEQFF. The chain employs TRBV11-2 and TRBJ2-1; D might be TRBD1 (6 bases). The V gene's germline CDR1 is SGHAT and CDR2 FQNNGV. CDR3 size: 14 residues. Trimming took 4 bases from V and 8 from J, leaving 15 bases between them. Complete variable domain (other parts from reference TRBV11-2 and TRBJ2-1): EAGVAQSPRYKIIEKRQSVAFWCNPISGHATLYWYQQILGQGPKLLIQFQNNGVVDDSQLPKDRFSAERLKGVDSTLKIQPAKLEDSAVYLCASSYTTGSDEQFFGPGTRLTVL.

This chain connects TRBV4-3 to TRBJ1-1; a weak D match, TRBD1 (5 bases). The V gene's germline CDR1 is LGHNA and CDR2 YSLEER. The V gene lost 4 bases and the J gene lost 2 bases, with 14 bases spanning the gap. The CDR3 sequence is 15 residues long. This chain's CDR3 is CASSPRVLANTEAFF. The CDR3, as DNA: TGCGCCAGCAGCCCCAGGGTTTTGGCTAACACTGAAGCTTTCTTT.

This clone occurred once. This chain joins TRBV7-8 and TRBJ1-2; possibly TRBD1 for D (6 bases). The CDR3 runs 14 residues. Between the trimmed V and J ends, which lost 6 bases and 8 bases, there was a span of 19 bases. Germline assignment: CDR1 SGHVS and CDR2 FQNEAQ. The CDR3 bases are TGTGCCAGCAGAGATAATGACAGGAGCTACGGCTACACCTTC. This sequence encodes CASRDNDRSYGYTF.

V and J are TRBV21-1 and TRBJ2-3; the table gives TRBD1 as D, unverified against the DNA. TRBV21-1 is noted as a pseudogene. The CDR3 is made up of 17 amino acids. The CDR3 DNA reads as TGTGCCAGCAGCAAAGGGGGACAGGGTTGGGGCACAGATACGCAGTATTTT. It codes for CASSKGGQGWGTDTQYF.

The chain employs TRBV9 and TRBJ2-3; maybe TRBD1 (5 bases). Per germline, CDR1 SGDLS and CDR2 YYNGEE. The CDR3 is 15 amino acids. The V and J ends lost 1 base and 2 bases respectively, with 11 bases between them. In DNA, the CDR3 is TGTGCCAGCAGCGTATGGGGCGGTCCCACAGATACGCAGTATTTT. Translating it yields CASSVWGGPTDTQYF.

The CDR3 nucleotides are TGTGCCAGCAGTCTTGGACTAGCGCAGTCCTACGAGCAGTACTTC. Its translation is CASSLGLAQSYEQYF. The chain employs TRBV6-5 and TRBJ2-7; 9 nucleotides line up with TRBD2. This CDR3 has 15 residues. With 5 bases clipped from V and 1 base from J, the junction kept 6 bases outside the gene matches. Germline V gene sequence: CDR1 MNHEY, CDR2 SVGAGI.

The CDR3 bases are TGTGCCTGGAGTGAGTTAGGGGACGGGACCCAGTACTTC. Translating gives CAWSELGDGTQYF. V gene TRBV30 combines with J gene TRBJ2-5, with D perhaps assigned TRBD1 or TRBD2 (5 bases each). CDR1 and CDR2 from the germline V gene are GTSNPN and SVGIG (reference sequence). This CDR3 region has 13 residues. V was trimmed by 1 base and J by 7 bases, leaving 13 bases between them.

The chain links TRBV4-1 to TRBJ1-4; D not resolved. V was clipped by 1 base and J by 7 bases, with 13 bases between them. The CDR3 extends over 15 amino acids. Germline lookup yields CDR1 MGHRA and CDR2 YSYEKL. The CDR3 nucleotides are TGCGCCAGCAGCCAAGGACCCGATGCGGGTGAAAAACTGTTTTTT. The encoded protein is CASSQGPDAGEKLFF.

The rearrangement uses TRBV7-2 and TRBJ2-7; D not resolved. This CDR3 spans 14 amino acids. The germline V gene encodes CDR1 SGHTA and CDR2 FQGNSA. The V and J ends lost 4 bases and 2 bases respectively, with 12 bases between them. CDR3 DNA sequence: TGTGCCAGCAGCTCCAAGGGCCGGACCTACGAGCAGTACTTC. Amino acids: CASSSKGRTYEQYF.

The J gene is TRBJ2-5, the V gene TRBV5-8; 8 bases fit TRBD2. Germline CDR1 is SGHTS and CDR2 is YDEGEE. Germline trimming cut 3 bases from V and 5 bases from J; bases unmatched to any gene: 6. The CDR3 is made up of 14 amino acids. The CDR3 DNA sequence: TGTGCCAGCAGCTCCGGGACTAGTGTCGAGACCCAGTACTTC. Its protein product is CASSSGTSVETQYF.

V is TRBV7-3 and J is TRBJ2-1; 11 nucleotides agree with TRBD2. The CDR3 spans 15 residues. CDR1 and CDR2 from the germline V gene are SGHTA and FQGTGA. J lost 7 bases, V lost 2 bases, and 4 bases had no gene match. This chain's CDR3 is CASSLSSGGPNEQFF. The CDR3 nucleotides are TGTGCCAGCAGCTTATCTAGCGGGGGGCCTAATGAGCAGTTCTTC.

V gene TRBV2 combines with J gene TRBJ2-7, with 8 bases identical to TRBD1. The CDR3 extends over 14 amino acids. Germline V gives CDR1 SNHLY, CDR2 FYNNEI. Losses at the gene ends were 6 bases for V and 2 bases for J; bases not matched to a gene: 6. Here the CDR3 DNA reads TGTGCCAGCAGCGACGGACAGGGAGCCTACGAGCAGTACTTC. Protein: CASSDGQGAYEQYF.

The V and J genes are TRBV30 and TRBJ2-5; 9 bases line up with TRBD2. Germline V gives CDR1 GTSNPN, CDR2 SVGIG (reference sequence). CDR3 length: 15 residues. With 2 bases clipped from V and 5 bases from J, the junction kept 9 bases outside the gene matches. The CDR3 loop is CAWSHAGGATETQYF. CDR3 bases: TGTGCCTGGAGTCACGCGGGGGGGGCAACGGAGACCCAGTACTTC.

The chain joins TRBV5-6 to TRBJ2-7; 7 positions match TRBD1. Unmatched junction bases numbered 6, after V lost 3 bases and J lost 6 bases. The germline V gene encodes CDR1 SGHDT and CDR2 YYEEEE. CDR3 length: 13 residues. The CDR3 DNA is TGTGCCAGCAGCTCAATCGGGACAGCCGAGCAGTACTTC. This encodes CASSSIGTAEQYF. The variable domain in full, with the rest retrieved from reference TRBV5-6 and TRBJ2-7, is DAGVTQSPTHLIKTRGQQVTLRCSPKSGHDTVSWYQQALGQGPQFIFQYYEEEERQRGNFPDRFSGHQFPNYSSELNVNALLLGDSALYLCASSSIGTAEQYFGPGTRLTVT.

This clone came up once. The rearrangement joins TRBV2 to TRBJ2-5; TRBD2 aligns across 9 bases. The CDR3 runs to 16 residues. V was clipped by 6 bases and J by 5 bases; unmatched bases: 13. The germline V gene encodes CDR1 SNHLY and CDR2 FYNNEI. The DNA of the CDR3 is TGTGCCAGCAGATTTCTTACGGCGGGGGGGAGGGAGACCCAGTACTTC. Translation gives CASRFLTAGGRETQYF.

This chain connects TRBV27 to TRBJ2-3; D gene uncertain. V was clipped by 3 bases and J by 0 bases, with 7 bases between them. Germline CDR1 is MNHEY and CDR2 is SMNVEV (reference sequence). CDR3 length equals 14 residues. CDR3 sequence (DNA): TGTGCCAGCAGTTTCGATGATAGCACAGATACGCAGTATTTT. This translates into CASSFDDSTDTQYF.

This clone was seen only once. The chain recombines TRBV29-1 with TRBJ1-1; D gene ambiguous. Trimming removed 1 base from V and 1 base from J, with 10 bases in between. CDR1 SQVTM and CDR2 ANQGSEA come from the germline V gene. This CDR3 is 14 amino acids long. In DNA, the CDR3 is TGCAGCGTTGAAGCCGCCGATCAGAACACTGAAGCTTTCTTT. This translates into CSVEAADQNTEAFF.

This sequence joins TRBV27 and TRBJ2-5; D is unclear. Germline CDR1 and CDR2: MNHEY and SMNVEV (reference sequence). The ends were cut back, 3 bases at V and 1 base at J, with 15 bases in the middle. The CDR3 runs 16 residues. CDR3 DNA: TGTGCCAGCAGTTTCACCCCCGGCCTGCTCCAAGAGACCCAGTACTTC. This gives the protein CASSFTPGLLQETQYF.

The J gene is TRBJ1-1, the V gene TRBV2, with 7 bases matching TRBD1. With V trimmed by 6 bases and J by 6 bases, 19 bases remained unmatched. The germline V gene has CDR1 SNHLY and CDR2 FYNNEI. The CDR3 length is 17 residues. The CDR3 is CASREQRTGVLPPEAFF. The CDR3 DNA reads TGTGCCAGCAGGGAACAGAGAACAGGGGTTCTACCCCCTGAAGCTTTCTTT. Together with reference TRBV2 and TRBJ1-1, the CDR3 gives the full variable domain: EPEVTQTPSHQVTQMGQEVILRCVPISNHLYFYWYRQILGQKVEFLVSFYNNEISEKSEIFDDQFSVERPDGSNFTLKIRSTKLEDSAMYFCASREQRTGVLPPEAFFGQGTRLTVV.

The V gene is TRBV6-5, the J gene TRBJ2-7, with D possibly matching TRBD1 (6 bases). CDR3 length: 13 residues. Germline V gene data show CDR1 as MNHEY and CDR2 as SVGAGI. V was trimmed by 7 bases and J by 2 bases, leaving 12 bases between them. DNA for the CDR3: TGTGCCAGCACTCCGGGACACCCCTACGAGCAGTACTTC. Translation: CASTPGHPYEQYF.

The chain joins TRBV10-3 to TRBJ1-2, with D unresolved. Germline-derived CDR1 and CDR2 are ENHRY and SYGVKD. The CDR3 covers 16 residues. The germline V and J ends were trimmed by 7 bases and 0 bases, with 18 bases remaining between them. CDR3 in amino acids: CAINGDEENPNYGYTF. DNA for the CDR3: TGTGCCATCAACGGTGACGAGGAGAATCCTAACTATGGCTACACCTTC.

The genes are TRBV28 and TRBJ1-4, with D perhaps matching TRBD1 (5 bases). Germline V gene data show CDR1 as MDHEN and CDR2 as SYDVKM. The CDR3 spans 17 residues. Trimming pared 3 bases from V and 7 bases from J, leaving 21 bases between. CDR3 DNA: TGTGCCAGCAGTTTGGCTACCGGGGACTCTCTAACTGAAAAACTGTTTTTT. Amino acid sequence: CASSLATGDSLTEKLFF.

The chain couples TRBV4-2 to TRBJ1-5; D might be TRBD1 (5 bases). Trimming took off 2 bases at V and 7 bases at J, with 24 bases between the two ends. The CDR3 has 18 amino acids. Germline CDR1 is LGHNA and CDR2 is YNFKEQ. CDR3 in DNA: TGTGCCAGCAGCCAACTCGTGGGGGTGGGGGGTGTCAAACAGCCCCAGCATTTT. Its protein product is CASSQLVGVGGVKQPQHF.

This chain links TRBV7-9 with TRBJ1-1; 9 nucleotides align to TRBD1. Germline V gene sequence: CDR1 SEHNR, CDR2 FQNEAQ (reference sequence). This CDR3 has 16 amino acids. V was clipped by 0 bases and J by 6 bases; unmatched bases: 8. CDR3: CASSLAGQGRLSEAFF. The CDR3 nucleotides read TGTGCCAGCAGCTTAGCTGGACAGGGGCGTCTCTCTGAAGCTTTCTTT.

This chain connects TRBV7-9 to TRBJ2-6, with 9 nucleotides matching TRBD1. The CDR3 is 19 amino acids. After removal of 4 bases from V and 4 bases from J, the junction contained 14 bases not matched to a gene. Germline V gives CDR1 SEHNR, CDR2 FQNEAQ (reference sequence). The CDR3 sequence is CASSSSSGTGKSGANVLTF. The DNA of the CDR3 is TGTGCCAGCAGCTCCTCCTCCGGGACAGGGAAGTCAGGGGCCAACGTCCTGACTTTC.

The CDR3 region has the DNA TGCAGCGTTGAATACAGGTCCGAGCAGTACTTC. Translation gives CSVEYRSEQYF. This rearrangement joins TRBV29-1 to TRBJ2-7; TRBD1 might be the D (5 bases). This CDR3 contains 11 residues. Trimming left V 2 bases short and J 6 bases short, with 8 bases between. Germline V gene data show CDR1 as SQVTM and CDR2 as ANQGSEA.

This CDR3 reads CASSVGSGSYEQYF. The CDR3 nucleotides are TGTGCCAGCAGCGTAGGGAGCGGATCCTACGAGCAGTACTTC. The V and J genes are TRBV9 and TRBJ2-7; TRBD2 might be the D (5 bases). Trimming left V 0 bases short and J 1 base short, with 8 bases between. Germline CDR1 reads SGDLS; CDR2 reads YYNGEE. The CDR3 contains 14 residues.

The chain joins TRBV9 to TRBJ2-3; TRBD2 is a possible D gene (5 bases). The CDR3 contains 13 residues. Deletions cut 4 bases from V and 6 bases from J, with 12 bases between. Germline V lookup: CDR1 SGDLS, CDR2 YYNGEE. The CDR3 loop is CASSREHSDTQYF. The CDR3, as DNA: TGTGCCAGCAGCCGGGAACACTCTGATACGCAGTATTTT.

CDR3 coding DNA: TGCGCCAGCAGCTCTGGGGGGCAATGGAATGAGCAGTTCTTC. This translates into CASSSGGQWNEQFF. The chain has TRBV5-1 and TRBJ2-1; D might be TRBD1 or TRBD2, each matching 6 bases. The V end was cut by 3 bases, the J end by 7 bases, with 14 bases between. Germline CDR1 reads SGHRS; CDR2 reads YFSETQ. The CDR3 runs 14 residues.

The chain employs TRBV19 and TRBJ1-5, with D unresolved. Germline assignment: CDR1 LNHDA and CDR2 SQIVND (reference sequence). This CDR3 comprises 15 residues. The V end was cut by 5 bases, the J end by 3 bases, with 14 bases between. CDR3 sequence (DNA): TGTGCCAGTAGTGGCGGACGGACGATCAATCAGCCCCAGCATTTT. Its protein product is CASSGGRTINQPQHF.